This T cell receptor (beta chain) was captured by sequencing in a study of robustness of blood B and T cell sequencing (dated by TCRdb to between 2017 and 2018). Concerning the study at large: The study was designed to determine how much peripheral blood is required to reliably characterize an individual's TCRbeta and IgG repertoires. As technical replicates, two replicate TCRbeta cDNA libraries were made from one shared RNA pool taken from a single 10 ml draw. Each of the ten independently drawn blood samples had its TCRbeta and IgG repertoires measured. Results and caveats for the whole study, not just this receptor: One pair of TCRbeta libraries showed evidence of cross-contamination, likely from batch processing; the shared UMI-sequence pairs were removed. Because EDTA tubes had to be fractionated immediately, the use of EDTA tubes in multi-site collections was limited. Overlap of rare TCRbeta clonotypes did not improve with pooling tubes, implying much larger blood volumes would be needed to capture them. Across technical replicate libraries, around 96% of the top 10,000 TCRbeta clonotypes in one library were also found in the other. Every single 10 ml sample contained the 1,000 most abundant TCRbeta clonotypes from the pooled draws. When 3 or 4 tubes (about 27-45 ml blood) were combined, saturation was approached in coverage of the top 10,000 TCRbeta clonotypes. The TCRbeta rarefaction curves did not fully level off, which suggests under-sequencing or many low-abundance clonotypes.

Library preparation used PCR. For sequencing, an Illumina MiSeq was employed. cDNA was synthesized with SMARTScribe reverse transcriptase and a 5' template-switch oligo that added a universal priming site. A 12-nucleotide random unique molecular identifier (UMI) was carried by the template-switch oligo, and each cDNA molecule was tagged with this UMI. Chain-specific reverse primers targeted TCRbeta transcripts during reverse transcription. Uracil DNA glycosylase treatment was used to remove residual template-switch adapters, and a Qiagen MinElute kit was used to purify the cDNA. The first PCR used KAPA HiFi HotStart ReadyMix for 20 to 25 cycles, split across four 50 ul reactions with step-out primers. First-round PCR products were gel-purified before further amplification. Illumina Nextera adapters were attached in a second approximately 8-cycle PCR, after which libraries were purified and pooled. The UMI barcode for each TCRbeta molecule was captured by a 50-nucleotide 5' read. Per the original workflow: The MIGEC toolkit was used to group reads by UMI into consensus reads. PEAR was used to merge forward and reverse consensus reads into final reads. Identical UMI-sequence pairs shared across libraries were treated as cross-sample contamination and removed by a custom decontamination script. MIGMAP, a wrapper around IgBLAST, was used to carry out V(D)J assignment and CDR3 extraction. A TCR clonotype was defined by an identical V gene, J gene and CDR3 amino acid sequence; no sequencing was done for CDR1 and CDR2. TCRdb cleaned the public reads at Q25 with fastp, built clones with MiXCR and kept in-frame beta chains. Rows are unified per CDR3 protein, each entry keeping the most common DNA and genes. The authors' filters were not applied to this entry. The table for this sample lists over a thousand distinct CDR3 sequences; around 70% of them were counted only once. Jointly, the top ten make up 40% to 50% of the sample.

A word on this clonotype: The antigen it recognizes is unknown. No much larger clonotype is one base removed from it; base qualities were not supplied.

mRNA, which captures expressed receptors, was used instead of genomic DNA for quantification of TCRbeta repertoires. Leukocytes from the buffy coat were collected into Trizol, and RNA was extracted using the Direct-zol RNA MiniPrep Plus kit with no cell sorting. EDTA blood tubes were centrifuged immediately at 4°C to separate plasma, buffy coat and red blood cells. The sequenced material came from peripheral blood. The TCR comes from a human donor in good health.

The CDR3 in this case is CSARDLSGGDRNEQFF. The sequenced DNA is TGCAGTGCTAGAGATCTCTCCGGGGGGGACCGAAATGAGCAGTTCTTC. The chain was built from TRBV20-1 and TRBJ2-1, and 8 bases in between align with TRBD2. Taken from cysteine to phenylalanine, the CDR3 has 16 residues. The read is trimmed to its CDR3 DNA, 48 bases read in frame from base 1. The germline V gene (reference sequence) supplies CDR1 DFQATT and CDR2 SNEGSKA. At the junction V is shortened by 0 bases and J by 7 bases; bases outside the gene matches: 11.